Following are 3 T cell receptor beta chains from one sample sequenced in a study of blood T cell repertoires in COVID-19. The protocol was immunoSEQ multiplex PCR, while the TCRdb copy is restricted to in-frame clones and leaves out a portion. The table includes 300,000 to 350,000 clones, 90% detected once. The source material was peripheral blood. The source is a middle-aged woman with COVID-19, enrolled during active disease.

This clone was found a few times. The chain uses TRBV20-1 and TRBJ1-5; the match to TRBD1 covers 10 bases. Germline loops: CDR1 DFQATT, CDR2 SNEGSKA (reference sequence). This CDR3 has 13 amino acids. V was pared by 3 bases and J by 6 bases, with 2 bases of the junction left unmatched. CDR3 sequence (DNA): TGCAGTGCTAGTGGACAGGGGGGTCAGCCCCAGCATTTT. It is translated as CSASGQGGQPQHF.

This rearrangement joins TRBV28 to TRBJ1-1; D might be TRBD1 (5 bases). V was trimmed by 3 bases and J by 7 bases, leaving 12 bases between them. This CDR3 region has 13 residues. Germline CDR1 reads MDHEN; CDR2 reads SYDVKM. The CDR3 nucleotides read TGTGCCAGCAGTTTGGGGCAGGAGAATGAAGCTTTCTTT. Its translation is CASSLGQENEAFF. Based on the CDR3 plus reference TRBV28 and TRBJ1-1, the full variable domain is DVKVTQSSRYLVKRTGEKVFLECVQDMDHENMFWYRQDPGLGLRLIYFSYDVKMKEKGDIPEGYSVSREKKERFSLILESASTNQTSMYLCASSLGQENEAFFGQGTRLTVV.

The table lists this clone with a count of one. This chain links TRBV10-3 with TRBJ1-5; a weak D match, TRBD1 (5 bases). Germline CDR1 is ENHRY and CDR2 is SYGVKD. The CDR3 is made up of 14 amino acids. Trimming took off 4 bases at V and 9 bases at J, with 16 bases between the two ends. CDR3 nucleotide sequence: TGTGCCATCAGTGTAGGCACAGGAGAAGGGCCCCAGCATTTT. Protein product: CAISVGTGEGPQHF.